A single sample gave rise to the 20 T cell receptor beta chains below, sequenced in a study of follicular helper T cells after annual influenza vaccination. TCRdb keeps only in-frame clones here, not all; method: immunoSEQ multiplex PCR. The sample lists over a thousand clones; roughly 79% were seen once. The time point was: 2014-2015 season, pre-vaccination. The source was CXCR5+ CD38+ circulating T follicular helper cells from blood, collected on the day of influenza vaccination. Specified subset: circulating Tfh, non-naive CD4+CXCR5+PD-1+ (ICOS+CD38+ or ICOS-CD38-). The origin of the receptors is an adult who received the influenza vaccine.

This clone has a handful of counts. The chain employs TRBV29-1 and TRBJ2-7; D is unclear. The V end was cut by 4 bases, the J end by 4 bases, with 14 bases between. The CDR3 consists of 13 residues. In germline, CDR1 is SQVTM, CDR2 ANQGSEA. The DNA for the CDR3 is TGCAGCGTTGCCCGCTCCGAGCCTTACGAGCAGTACTTC. This encodes CSVARSEPYEQYF.

The chain has TRBV9 and TRBJ1-1; TRBD1 aligns across 9 bases. Per the germline V gene, CDR1 is SGDLS and CDR2 is YYNGEE. Germline trimming cut 3 bases from V and 4 bases from J; bases unmatched to any gene: 7. The CDR3 has 15 residues. The CDR3 sequence is CASSANRGQSTEAFF. The CDR3 nucleotides are TGTGCCAGCAGCGCTAACAGGGGGCAAAGCACTGAAGCTTTCTTT.

This chain uses TRBV6-6 with TRBJ2-3; the match to TRBD1 covers 8 bases. Trimming at V came to 5 bases and at J to 2 bases, leaving 3 bases not matched to a gene. Germline CDR1 and CDR2: MNHNY and SVGAGI (reference sequence). This CDR3 is 14 amino acids long. CDR3 bases: TGTGCCAGCAGTAAGACAGGGGTCACAGATACGCAGTATTTT. Protein product: CASSKTGVTDTQYF.

In DNA, the CDR3 is TGTGCCAGCAGAGGACAGGGGTATGAATATGAAAAACTGTTTTTT. Its translation: CASRGQGYEYEKLFF. The chain links TRBV28 to TRBJ1-4, with 9 bases identical to TRBD1. The CDR3 is made up of 15 amino acids. Germline CDR1 MDHEN, CDR2 SYDVKM. Trimming cost V 6 bases and J 6 bases; bases outside gene matches: 8.

A word on this clone: The junction departs from the called germline gene at one end, perhaps through a read error. This chain links TRBV7-7 with TRBJ2-7; D tentatively reads TRBD1 or TRBD2 (6 bases each). This CDR3 is 14 amino acids long. CDR1 is SSHAT, CDR2 FNYEAQ, per germline (reference sequence). The CDR3, as DNA: TGTGCTAGCAGCCCGGTCGGGGGCGGACACGAGCAGTACTTC. Translating it yields CASSPVGGGHEQYF.

This clone was observed a few times. The rearrangement uses TRBV6-6 and TRBJ1-5, with a weak D call TRBD1 (5 bases). The germline V gene has CDR1 MNHNY and CDR2 SVGAGI (reference sequence). This CDR3 comprises 16 residues. V was trimmed by 2 bases and J by 8 bases, leaving 19 bases between them. CDR3 region: CASSYGRGGYEKPQHF. In DNA, the CDR3 is TGTGCCAGCAGTTACGGAAGGGGTGGGTATGAGAAGCCCCAGCATTTT.

The chain links TRBV18 to TRBJ2-1, with D maybe TRBD2 (5 bases). Trimming left V 3 bases short and J 3 bases short, with 12 bases between. The CDR3 extends over 15 amino acids. The germline V gene has CDR1 KGHSH and CDR2 LQKENI. This chain's CDR3 is CASSPAADGYNEQFF. The CDR3 nucleotides are TGTGCCAGCTCACCGGCAGCGGACGGCTACAATGAGCAGTTCTTC. The full variable domain, its missing parts supplied by reference TRBV18 and TRBJ2-1, is NAGVMQNPRHLVRRRGQEARLRCSPMKGHSHVYWYRQLPEEGLKFMVYLQKENIIDESGMPKERFSAEFPKEGPSILRIQQVVRGDSAAYFCASSPAADGYNEQFFGPGTRLTVL.

The rearrangement joins TRBV7-9 to TRBJ1-2, with D unclear. The CDR3 length is 13 residues. V lost 1 base and J 4 bases, leaving 7 bases between the germline ends. Per the germline V gene, CDR1 is SEHNR and CDR2 is FQNEAQ (reference sequence). The CDR3 coding sequence is TGTGCCAGCAGCTTAGAGACGGTCTATGGCTACACCTTC. Protein sequence: CASSLETVYGYTF.

The gene calls are TRBV6-6 and TRBJ2-3, with a possible D match to TRBD2 (5 bases). V was trimmed by 2 bases and J by 6 bases, leaving 15 bases between them. The germline CDR1 and CDR2 sequences are MNHNY and SVGAGI (reference sequence). CDR3 length: 15 residues. DNA of the CDR3: TGTGCCAGCAGTTACAGTCTTGGAGGTCTTGATACGCAGTATTTT. Its translation is CASSYSLGGLDTQYF.

The rearrangement uses TRBV5-1 and TRBJ2-1; 8 bases line up with TRBD1. CDR1 is SGHRS and CDR2 is YFSETQ in the germline V gene. J was trimmed by 1 base and V by 3 bases; bases with no gene match: 0. The CDR3 has 14 amino acids. In DNA, the CDR3 is TGCGCCAGCAGCTGGGACAGGTCCTACAATGAGCAGTTCTTC. This sequence encodes CASSWDRSYNEQFF.

The chain carries TRBV10-3 and TRBJ2-7; TRBD1 is a possible D gene (5 bases). The V gene's germline CDR1 is ENHRY and CDR2 SYGVKD. V lost 6 bases, J lost 2 bases, and 14 bases lay in between. This CDR3 comprises 14 residues. CDR3 nucleotide sequence: TGTGCCATCAGAGGGGCAGGACCTACCTACGAGCAGTACTTC. It specifies CAIRGAGPTYEQYF.

In its sample, this clone was seen a few times. The chain carries TRBV2 and TRBJ2-5; no firm D call. Germline CDR1 is SNHLY and CDR2 is FYNNEI. Trimming cost V 2 bases and J 0 bases, with 1 base left between them. There are 12 residues in the CDR3. CDR3 protein: CASSENQETQYF. CDR3 DNA: TGTGCCAGCAGTGAAAACCAAGAGACCCAGTACTTC.

In this sample, this clone turned up once. The V and J genes are TRBV7-2 and TRBJ2-5; 8 bases are a match to TRBD2. CDR1 and CDR2 (germline): SGHTA, FQGNSA. Trimming cost V 6 bases and J 5 bases; bases outside gene matches: 11. The CDR3 has 15 amino acids. CDR3 in amino acids: CASRNLAGRGETQYF. CDR3 nucleotides: TGTGCCAGCAGAAATTTAGCGGGAAGGGGGGAGACCCAGTACTTC.

The J gene is TRBJ2-7, the V gene TRBV19; 8 nucleotides match TRBD1. J gave up 3 bases and V 10 bases, and 11 bases lay outside the gene matches. The CDR3 has 14 amino acids. Germline CDR1 is LNHDA and CDR2 is SQIVND (reference sequence). CDR3: CATSRGPTNYEQYF. CDR3 DNA sequence: TGTGCCACTTCCAGGGGGCCTACCAACTACGAGCAGTACTTC.

The V gene is TRBV15, the J gene TRBJ2-7; D might be TRBD1 or TRBD2, each matching 5 bases. V gave up 0 bases and J gave up 0 bases, with 15 bases separating them. CDR3 length equals 17 residues. CDR1 and CDR2 from the germline V gene are LNHNV and YYDKDF (reference sequence). The DNA for the CDR3 is TGTGCCACCAGCAGAGATAGGGGCCAAGGGAGCTCCTACGAGCAGTACTTC. It encodes CATSRDRGQGSSYEQYF.

This clone was detected a few times. The chain employs TRBV5-1 and TRBJ2-7, with D uncertain. The CDR3 is made up of 14 amino acids. V gave up 4 bases and J gave up 0 bases, with 11 bases separating them. The V gene's germline CDR1 is SGHRS and CDR2 YFSETQ. CDR3: CASSPLVSSYEQYF. In nucleotides, the CDR3 is TGCGCCAGCAGCCCGCTGGTTAGCTCCTACGAGCAGTACTTC.

In this sample, this clone turned up once. The chain employs TRBV27 and TRBJ1-4; 7 bases agree with TRBD1. With 5 bases clipped from V and 0 bases from J, the junction kept 18 bases outside the gene matches. Germline lookup yields CDR1 MNHEY and CDR2 SMNVEV (reference sequence). This CDR3 has 20 amino acids. The CDR3 reads CASSPLAPDRDGATNEKLFF. For the CDR3, the DNA is TGTGCCAGCAGTCCCCTAGCCCCTGACAGGGACGGAGCAACTAATGAAAAACTGTTTTTT.

This clone was found once. The chain is built from TRBV28 and TRBJ1-2, with 9 positions matching TRBD1. The CDR3 runs 14 residues. The trim removed 9 bases at V and 8 bases at J, leaving 13 bases unmatched. In germline, CDR1 is MDHEN, CDR2 SYDVKM. CDR3 protein: CASCFPGQGKGYTF. The CDR3 nucleotides read TGTGCCAGTTGCTTTCCGGGACAGGGAAAAGGCTACACCTTC.

The chain joins TRBV14 to TRBJ2-7, with D tentatively TRBD1 (6 bases). The CDR3 is 15 residues long. Trimming removed 6 bases from V and 1 base from J, with 16 bases in between. Germline CDR1 is SGHDN and CDR2 is FVKESK. CDR3 amino acids: CASSRIQGISYEQYF. Here the CDR3 DNA reads TGTGCCAGCAGTCGAATCCAGGGGATTTCCTACGAGCAGTACTTC.

The chain recombines TRBV13 with TRBJ1-2, with D unresolved. The V end lost 1 base, the J end lost 2 bases, and 8 bases lay between the germline ends. CDR3 length: 14 amino acids. Germline assignment: CDR1 PRHDT and CDR2 FYEKMQ (reference sequence). The CDR3, as DNA: TGTGCCAGCAGCTTAGAAGGATCAAACTATGGCTACACCTTC. Encoded protein: CASSLEGSNYGYTF.